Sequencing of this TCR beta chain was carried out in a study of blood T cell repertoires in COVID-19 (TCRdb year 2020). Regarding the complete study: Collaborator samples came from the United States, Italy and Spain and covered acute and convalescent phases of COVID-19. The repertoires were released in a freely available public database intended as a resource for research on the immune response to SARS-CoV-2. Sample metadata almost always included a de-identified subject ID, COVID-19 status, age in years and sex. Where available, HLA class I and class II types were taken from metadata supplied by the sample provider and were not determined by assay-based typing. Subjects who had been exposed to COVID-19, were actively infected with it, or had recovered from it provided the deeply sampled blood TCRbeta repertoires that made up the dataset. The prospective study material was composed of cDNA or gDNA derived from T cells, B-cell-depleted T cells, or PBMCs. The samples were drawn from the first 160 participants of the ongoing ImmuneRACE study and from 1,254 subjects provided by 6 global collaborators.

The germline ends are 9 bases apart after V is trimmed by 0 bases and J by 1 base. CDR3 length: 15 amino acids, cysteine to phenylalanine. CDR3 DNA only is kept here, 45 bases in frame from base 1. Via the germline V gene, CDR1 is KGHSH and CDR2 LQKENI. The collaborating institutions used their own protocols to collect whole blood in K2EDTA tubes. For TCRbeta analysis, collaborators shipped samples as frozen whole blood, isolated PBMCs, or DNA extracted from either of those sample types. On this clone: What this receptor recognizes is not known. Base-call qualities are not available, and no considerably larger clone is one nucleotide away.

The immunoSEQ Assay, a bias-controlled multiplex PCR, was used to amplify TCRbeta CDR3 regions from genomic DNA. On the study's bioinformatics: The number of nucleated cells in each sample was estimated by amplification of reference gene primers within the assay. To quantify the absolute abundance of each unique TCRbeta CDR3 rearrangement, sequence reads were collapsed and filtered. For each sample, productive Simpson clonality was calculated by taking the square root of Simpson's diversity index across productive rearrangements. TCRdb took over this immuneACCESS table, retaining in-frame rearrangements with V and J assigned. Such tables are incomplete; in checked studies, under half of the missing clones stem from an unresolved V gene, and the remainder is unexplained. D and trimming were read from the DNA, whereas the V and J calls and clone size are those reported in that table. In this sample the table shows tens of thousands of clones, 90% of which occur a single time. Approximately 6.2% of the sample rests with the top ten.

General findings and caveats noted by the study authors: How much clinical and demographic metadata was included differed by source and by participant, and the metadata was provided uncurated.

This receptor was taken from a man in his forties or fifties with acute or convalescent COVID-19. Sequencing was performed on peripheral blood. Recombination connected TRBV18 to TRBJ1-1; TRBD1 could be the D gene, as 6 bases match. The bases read TGTGCCAGCTCACCACCCGGACAGCCGAACACTGAAGCTTTCTTT. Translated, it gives CASSPPGQPNTEAFF.